Listed below are T cell receptor beta chains from one sample, sequenced in a study of neurological immune-mediated disorders. TCRdb re-derived calls from the 5' RACE reads in MiXCR, one entry per CDR3 protein. The sample shows about 53,000 distinct CDR3 sequences, about 8% of them seen only once. Specimen: PBMCs. The receptors come from a woman in her forties in good health. The CDR3 runs from the conserved cysteine through the conserved F or W. A D gene is named only where the DNA matches it firmly. Only part of the rows carry a size: once, few, many, or a class if the clone is expanded.

TRBJ1-1,TRBV4-1,many,TRBD1,TGCGCCAGCAGCCAGGGACAGGCGAACACTGAAGCTTTCTTT,CASSQGQANTEAFF
TRBJ2-3,TRBV4-3,many,NA,TGCGCCAGCAGCCAAGGGGGAGATACGCAGTATTTT,CASSQGGDTQYF
TRBJ1-2,TRBV9,NA,NA,TGTGCCAGCAGCTATGACGAAGCTTCCTATGGCTACACCTTC,CASSYDEASYGYTF
TRBJ2-3,TRBV6-6,NA,TRBD1,TGTGCCAGCAGTTACTTGACAGGGTGGACAGATACGCAGTATTTT,CASSYLTGWTDTQYF
TRBJ2-3,TRBV20-1,few,NA,TGCAGTGCTGAACGGGGGCTTAGCACAGATACGCAGTATTTT,CSAERGLSTDTQYF
TRBJ2-3,TRBV6-2/TRBV6-3,many,NA,TGTGCCAGCAGTAGCAGCAACTCCCGGTTGACAGATACGCAGTATTTT,CASSSSNSRLTDTQYF
TRBJ2-1,TRBV7-3,many,NA,TGTGCCAGCAGCCCGAGGGGGGGGATGTCCGTCCTCCATGAGCAGTTCTTC,CASSPRGGMSVLHEQFF
TRBJ1-1,TRBV7-2,many,NA,TGTGCCAGCAGCATGCTCGGACTAAACACTGAAGCTTTCTTT,CASSMLGLNTEAFF
TRBJ2-2,TRBV12-3/TRBV12-4,many,NA,TGTGCCAGCACCCTGGGGCATCTGGTCAACACCGGGGAGCTGTTTTTT,CASTLGHLVNTGELFF
TRBJ2-7,TRBV5-1,many,TRBD1,TGCGCCAGCAGCTTTGACAGGGATTCAAGCTCCTACGAGCAGTACTTC,CASSFDRDSSSYEQYF
TRBJ1-2,TRBV10-3,NA,NA,TGTGCCATCGGAACCAGGGGTGTTTCGGATGGCTACACCTTC,CAIGTRGVSDGYTF
TRBJ2-7,TRBV24-1,many,NA,TGTGCCACCAGCCTAAGGCCCTACGAGCAGTACTTC,CATSLRPYEQYF
TRBJ2-5,TRBV7-9,many,NA,TGTGCCAGCAGCGCCACACCCCCAGTTACCCAGTACTTC,CASSATPPVTQYF
TRBJ2-7,TRBV6-2/TRBV6-3,many,NA,TGTGCCAGCAGTACGTGGACGGACTACTACGAGCAGTACTTC,CASSTWTDYYEQYF
TRBJ2-2,TRBV3-1,many,TRBD1,TGTGCCAGCAGCCAAGATTCCGACAGGGTTAACACCGGGGAGCTGTTTTTT,CASSQDSDRVNTGELFF
TRBJ1-6,TRBV25-1,many,NA,TGTGCCAGCAGCAACAACAATTCACCCCTCCACTTT,CASSNNNSPLHF
TRBJ1-6,TRBV15,many,NA,TGTGCCACCAGCCTCAAACAGGGTGCCAATTCACCCCTCCACTTT,CATSLKQGANSPLHF
TRBJ1-2,TRBV4-3,many,NA,TGCGCCAGCAGCCAACTCGGGACTTCTAACTATGGCTACACCTTC,CASSQLGTSNYGYTF
TRBJ1-1,TRBV10-3,many,TRBD1,TGTGCCATCCGAGAGTCTCAGGGGGGGACTGAAGCTTTCTTT,CAIRESQGGTEAFF
TRBJ2-1,TRBV4-3,many,NA,TGCGCCAGCAGCGAGGGGGGTCGGAACAATGAGCAGTTCTTC,CASSEGGRNNEQFF
TRBJ2-4,TRBV12-3/TRBV12-4,many,TRBD1,TGTGCCAGCAGCAAAGGGACAGGGGATTTGAGAAACATTCAGTACTTC,CASSKGTGDLRNIQYF
TRBJ1-5,TRBV12-3/TRBV12-4,many,NA,TGTGCCAGCAGTTTACTTAGCAATCAGCCCCAGCATTTT,CASSLLSNQPQHF
TRBJ1-3,TRBV29-1,many,NA,TGCAGCGTTGTAACCTGGGGAAACACCATATATTTT,CSVVTWGNTIYF
TRBJ1-2,TRBV12-3/TRBV12-4,many,TRBD1,TGTGCCAGCAGCCTAGTCCCGGGACAGGGGGCAGGCTATGGCTACACCTTC,CASSLVPGQGAGYGYTF
TRBJ1-4,TRBV5-1,many,NA,TGCGCCAGCAGCTGGGGGTCGGACAGTGGTCTGTTTTTT,CASSWGSDSGLFF
TRBJ1-5,TRBV6-2/TRBV6-3,NA,TRBD1,TGTGCCAGCAGTTACCTACAGGGGGTGGATCAGCCCCAGCATTTT,CASSYLQGVDQPQHF
TRBJ2-3,TRBV7-2,many,TRBD2,TGTGCCAGCAGCTTAAGTAGCGGGAGGGCAGATACGCAGTATTTT,CASSLSSGRADTQYF
TRBJ1-2,TRBV16,many,NA,TGTGCCAGCAGCCAATCAGGGACCCGTGGCTACACCTTC,CASSQSGTRGYTF
TRBJ1-1,TRBV5-1,many,NA,TGCGCCAGCAGCTTGGTTGGAGGGAACACTGAAGCTTTCTTT,CASSLVGGNTEAFF
TRBJ1-1,TRBV27,many,NA,TGTGCCAGCAGTCCACTGGGGGGCAAAGCTTTCTTT,CASSPLGGKAFF
TRBJ2-4,TRBV5-6,many,NA,TGTGCCAGCAGCCCAGGGACCACAGATTTAGCCAAAAACATTCAGTACTTC,CASSPGTTDLAKNIQYF
TRBJ1-1,TRBV5-1,few,NA,TGCGCCAGCAGTAGCGGACATTCGAACACTGAAGCTTTCTTT,CASSSGHSNTEAFF
TRBJ1-1,TRBV29-1,NA,NA,TGCAGCGCAACGGTGGATCGGAACACTGAAGCTTTCTTT,CSATVDRNTEAFF
TRBJ2-2,TRBV12-3/TRBV12-4,many,NA,TGTGCCAGCAGTTTAGGACAACCTACGAACACCGGGGAGCTGTTTTTT,CASSLGQPTNTGELFF
TRBJ2-5,TRBV5-1,few,NA,TGCGCCAGCAGCTTGCCCCTCGACTCCGCGGAGACCCAGTACTTC,CASSLPLDSAETQYF
TRBJ1-2,TRBV25-1,NA,TRBD1,TGTGCCAGCAGTGAATCACAGGGGGAATACGATGGCTACACCTTC,CASSESQGEYDGYTF
TRBJ1-4,TRBV7-9,many,NA,TGTGCCAGCAGTCACGGGGGAGCTCGTGAAAAACTGTTTTTT,CASSHGGAREKLFF
TRBJ1-2,TRBV2,many,NA,TGTGCCAGCAGGGGGACAAGTGGGTATGGCTACACCTTC,CASRGTSGYGYTF
TRBJ1-1,TRBV7-2,many,NA,TGTGCCAGCAGCTCACAGGGCCGGGGCACTGAAGCTTTCTTT,CASSSQGRGTEAFF
TRBJ2-1,TRBV7-9,many,TRBD2,TGTGCCAGCAGCTTAGCGGGACTAGCGGTCAGGGGGTTCTTC,CASSLAGLAVRGFF
TRBJ2-3,TRBV20-1,many,NA,TGCAGTGCTAGAGATGCGGGGACCAGCACAGATACGCAGTATTTT,CSARDAGTSTDTQYF
TRBJ1-6,TRBV5-1,NA,TRBD1,TGCGCCAGCAGCTTGGGAGGACAGGGTAATTCACCCCTCCACTTT,CASSLGGQGNSPLHF
TRBJ2-5,TRBV27,many,TRBD1,TGTGCCAGCAGGCTACAGGGGGCTGAGACCCAGTACTTC,CASRLQGAETQYF
TRBJ2-7,TRBV7-2,many,NA,TGTGCCAGCAGCTTAGGGAACAGGGCTAGCTCCTACGAGCAGTACTTC,CASSLGNRASSYEQYF
TRBJ2-7,TRBV2,many,TRBD2,TGTGCCAGCAGCTACACTAGCGGGGGCTACGAGCAGTACTTC,CASSYTSGGYEQYF
TRBJ2-1,TRBV5-1,many,NA,TGCGCCAGCAGCTTGGATGCTTTCTACAATGAGCAGTTCTTC,CASSLDAFYNEQFF
TRBJ1-1,TRBV20-1,NA,NA,TGCAGTGCTGGTCGACGGTTGAACACTGAAGCTTTCTTT,CSAGRRLNTEAFF
TRBJ1-1,TRBV5-5,NA,TRBD1,TGTGCCAGCAGCTTGGGGGATAGGGACAGTGAAGCTTTCTTT,CASSLGDRDSEAFF
TRBJ2-1,TRBV4-3,many,NA,TGCGCCAGCAGCCTTGCGGGGAGCTCCTACAATGAGCAGTTCTTC,CASSLAGSSYNEQFF
TRBJ2-1,TRBV20-1,many,TRBD2,TGCAGTGCTAGAGTTCCCAGCGGGAGGCAATACAATGAGCAGTTCTTC,CSARVPSGRQYNEQFF
TRBJ1-1,TRBV25-1,many,NA,TGTGCCAGCAGTGAAAGGGCTAAAGGGGACACTGAAGCTTTCTTT,CASSERAKGDTEAFF
TRBJ2-7,TRBV20-1,many,NA,TGCAGTGCTAGGCGGGAACCCCTATACGAGCAGTACTTC,CSARREPLYEQYF
TRBJ2-3,TRBV12-3/TRBV12-4,many,NA,TGTGCCAGCAGTCTTTGGGGGACTCCTCTGGGGGATACGCAGTATTTT,CASSLWGTPLGDTQYF
TRBJ2-3,TRBV6-2/TRBV6-3,NA,NA,TGTGCCAGCAGTTACTCGAAAGATACGCATTATTTT,CASSYSKDTHYF
TRBJ2-1,TRBV10-3,many,TRBD2,TGTGCCACCACCTTAGCGGGAAGCTCCTACAATGAGCAGTTCTTC,CATTLAGSSYNEQFF
TRBJ1-1,TRBV7-2,many,TRBD1,TGTGCCAGCAGCTTTTACAGGGGGTATGAAGCTTTCTTT,CASSFYRGYEAFF
TRBJ1-2,TRBV4-3,many,NA,TGCGCCAGCAGCCAAGAAGTGGCCGTCTTCGGGGGCTACACCTTC,CASSQEVAVFGGYTF